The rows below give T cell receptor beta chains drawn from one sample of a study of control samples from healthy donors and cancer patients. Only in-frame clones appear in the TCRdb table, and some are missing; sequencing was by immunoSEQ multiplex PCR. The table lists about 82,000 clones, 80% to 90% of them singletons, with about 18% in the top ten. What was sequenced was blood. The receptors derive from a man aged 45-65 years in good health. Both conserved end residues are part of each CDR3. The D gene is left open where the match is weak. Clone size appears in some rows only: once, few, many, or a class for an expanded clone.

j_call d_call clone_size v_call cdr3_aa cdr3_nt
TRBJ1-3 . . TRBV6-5 CASILDSFGNTIYF TGTGCCAGCATCCTGGACAGCTTTGGAAACACCATATATTTT
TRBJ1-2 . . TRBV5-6 CASSSESYGYTF TGTGCCAGCAGCTCGGAATCCTATGGCTACACCTTC
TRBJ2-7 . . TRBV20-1 CSASDSYEQYF TGCAGTGCGTCGGACAGCTACGAGCAGTACTTC
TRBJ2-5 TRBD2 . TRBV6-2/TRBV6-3 CASSATVTSSGGALETQYF TGTGCCAGCAGCGCAACGGTCACATCTAGCGGGGGGGCCCTTGAGACCCAGTACTTC
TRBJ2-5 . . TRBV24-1 CATSDPAGSPETQYF TGTGCCACCAGTGACCCCGCAGGGTCTCCAGAGACCCAGTACTTC
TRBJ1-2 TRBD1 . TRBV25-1 CASSAGTVYGYTF TGTGCCAGCAGTGCCGGGACAGTGTATGGCTACACCTTC
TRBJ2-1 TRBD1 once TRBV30 CAWSRPGQGAYNEQFF TGTGCCTGGAGTAGACCGGGACAGGGGGCCTACAATGAGCAGTTCTTC
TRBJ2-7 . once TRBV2 CASSEAQDTEQYF TGTGCCAGCAGTGAAGCGCAGGATACCGAGCAGTACTTC
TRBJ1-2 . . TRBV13 CASSLGSNHGYTF TGTGCCAGCAGCTTAGGGAGCAACCATGGCTACACCTTC
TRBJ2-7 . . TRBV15 CATSREGRGFYEQYF TGTGCCACCAGCAGAGAGGGCAGGGGATTCTACGAGCAGTACTTC
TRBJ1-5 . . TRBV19 CASSTGTTQPQHF TGTGCCAGTAGTACCGGGACAACTCAGCCCCAGCATTTT
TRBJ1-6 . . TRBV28 CASSSQGRGNSPLHF TGTGCCAGCAGTTCGCAGGGCAGGGGTAATTCACCCCTCCACTTT
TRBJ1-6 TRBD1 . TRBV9 CASSEQGAYNSPLHF TGTGCCAGCAGCGAACAGGGGGCGTATAATTCACCCCTCCACTTT
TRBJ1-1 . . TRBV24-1 CATSDLAGGVQKAFF TGTGCCACCAGTGATCTAGCCGGGGGCGTCCAGAAAGCTTTCTTT
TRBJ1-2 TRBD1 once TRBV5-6 CASSSDRGQGVYGYTF TGTGCCAGCAGCTCCGACCGGGGACAGGGGGTTTATGGCTACACCTTC
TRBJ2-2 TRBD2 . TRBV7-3 CASSLVPSGVTGELFF TGTGCCAGCAGCTTAGTGCCTAGCGGGGTCACCGGGGAGCTGTTTTTT
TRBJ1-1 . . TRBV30 CAWTGYANTEAFF TGTGCCTGGACAGGCTACGCGAACACTGAAGCTTTCTTT
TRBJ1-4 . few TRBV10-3 CAISELPRLEGGNEKLFF TGTGCCATCAGTGAGTTGCCCCGTCTCGAGGGGGGTAATGAAAAACTGTTTTTT
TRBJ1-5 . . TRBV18 CASSPATQANQPQHF TGTGCCAGCTCACCGGCGACGCAGGCAAATCAGCCCCAGCATTTT
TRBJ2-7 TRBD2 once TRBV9 CASSVELADPYEQYF TGTGCCAGCAGCGTAGAACTAGCGGATCCCTACGAGCAGTACTTC
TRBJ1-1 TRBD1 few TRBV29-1 CSVGAPPGQGETEAFF TGCAGCGTTGGAGCCCCCCCGGGACAGGGCGAAACTGAAGCTTTCTTT
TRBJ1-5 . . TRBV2 CASSETGSRDQPQHF TGTGCCAGCAGTGAAACTGGGTCAAGAGATCAGCCCCAGCATTTT
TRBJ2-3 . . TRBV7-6 CASSLQGRGSTDTQYF TGTGCCAGCAGCTTGCAGGGGCGGGGAAGCACAGATACGCAGTATTTT
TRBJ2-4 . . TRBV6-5 CASSLREPVNIQYF TGTGCCAGCAGTCTCCGGGAGCCAGTAAACATTCAGTACTTC
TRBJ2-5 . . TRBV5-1 CASSLRPGVSVISETQYF TGCGCCAGCAGCTTGAGGCCAGGGGTCTCGGTAATTTCAGAGACCCAGTACTTC
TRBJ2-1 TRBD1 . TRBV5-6 CASSLVDRYNEQFF TGTGCCAGCAGCTTGGTGGACAGGTACAATGAGCAGTTCTTC
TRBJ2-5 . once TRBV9 CASTPPGAGGETQYF TGTGCCAGCACACCACCGGGGGCAGGGGGAGAGACCCAGTACTTC